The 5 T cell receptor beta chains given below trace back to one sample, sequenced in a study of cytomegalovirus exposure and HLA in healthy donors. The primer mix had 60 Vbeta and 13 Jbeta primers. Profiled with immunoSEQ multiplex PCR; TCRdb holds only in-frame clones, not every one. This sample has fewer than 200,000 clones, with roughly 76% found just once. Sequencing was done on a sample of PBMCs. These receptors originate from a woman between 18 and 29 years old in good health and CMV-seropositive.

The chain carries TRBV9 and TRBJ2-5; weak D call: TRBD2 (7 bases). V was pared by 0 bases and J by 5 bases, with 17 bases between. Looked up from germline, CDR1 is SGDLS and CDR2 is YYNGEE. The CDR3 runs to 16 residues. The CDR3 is CASSVDRGGAGETQYF. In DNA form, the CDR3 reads TGTGCCAGCAGCGTAGATAGAGGGGGGGCCGGGGAGACCCAGTACTTC.

As DNA, the CDR3 is TGTGCCAGCAGCCGGGGCACAGGGTGGGGCACAGATACGCAGTATTTT. Residues: CASSRGTGWGTDTQYF. The chain combines TRBV5-6 with TRBJ2-3; tentatively, D is TRBD1 (6 bases). The CDR3 runs to 16 residues. CDR1 is SGHDT and CDR2 is YYEEEE in the germline V gene. V lost 4 bases to trimming and J lost 1 base, with 16 bases between them.

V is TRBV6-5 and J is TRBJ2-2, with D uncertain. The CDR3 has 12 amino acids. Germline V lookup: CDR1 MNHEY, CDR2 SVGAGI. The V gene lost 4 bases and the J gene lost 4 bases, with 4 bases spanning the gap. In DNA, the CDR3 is TGTGCCAGCAGTTCCTTCACCGGGGAGCTGTTTTTT. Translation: CASSSFTGELFF.

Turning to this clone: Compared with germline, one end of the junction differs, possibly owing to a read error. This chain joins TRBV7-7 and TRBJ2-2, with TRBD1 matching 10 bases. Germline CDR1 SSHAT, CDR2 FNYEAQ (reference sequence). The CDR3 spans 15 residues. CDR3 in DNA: TGTGCTAGCAGCCCGCGGACAGGGGGGACCGGGGAGCTGTTTTTT. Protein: CASSPRTGGTGELFF.

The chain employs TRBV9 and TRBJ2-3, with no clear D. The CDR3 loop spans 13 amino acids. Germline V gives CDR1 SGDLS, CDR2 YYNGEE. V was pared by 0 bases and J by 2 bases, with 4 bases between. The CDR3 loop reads CASSVGDTDTQYF. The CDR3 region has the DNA TGTGCCAGCAGCGTAGGAGACACAGATACGCAGTATTTT.